This T cell receptor (beta chain) originates from a study of shared clonotypes between healthy human individuals. Study-level findings and limits: Researchers sampled blood only, noting tissue repertoires likely differ. Sharing across a handful of donors was seen in 4% to 6.5% of naive CD4 clonotypes.

The CDR3 loop spans 14 amino acids. V dropped 0 bases and J dropped 11 bases, with 17 bases sitting between them. Germline CDR1 SGHDT, CDR2 YYEEEE. Concerning this clone itself: Antigen unknown.

The repertoire was sequenced with immunoSEQ multiplex PCR; TCRdb's copy has only in-frame clones and lacks some. Of over 2 million clones listed, about 95% are singletons. Naive CD8 populations comprised CD45RO-negative cells positively selected for CCR7, excluding terminally differentiated effector memory CD45RA+ cells. The chain uses TRBV5-6 and TRBJ1-1, with D hard to call. This TCR was recovered from a man between 18 and 29 years old in good health. The sample consisted of naive CD8+ T cells sorted from blood. The CDR3 coding sequence is TGTGCCAGCAGCTTGGGCGAGGGTTTTCCCGACGCTTTCTTT. Translated, it gives CASSLGEGFPDAFF.